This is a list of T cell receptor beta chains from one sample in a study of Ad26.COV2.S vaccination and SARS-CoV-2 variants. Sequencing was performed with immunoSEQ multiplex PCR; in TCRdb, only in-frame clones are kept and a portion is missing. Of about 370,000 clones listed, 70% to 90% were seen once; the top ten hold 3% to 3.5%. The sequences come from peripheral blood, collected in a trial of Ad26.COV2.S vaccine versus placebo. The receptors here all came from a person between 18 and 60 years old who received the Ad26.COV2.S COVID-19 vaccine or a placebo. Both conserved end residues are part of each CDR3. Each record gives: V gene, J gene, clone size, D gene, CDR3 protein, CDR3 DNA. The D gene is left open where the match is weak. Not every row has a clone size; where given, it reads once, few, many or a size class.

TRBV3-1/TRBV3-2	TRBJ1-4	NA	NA	CASNGGWGEKLFF	TGTGCCAGCAACGGGGGTTGGGGTGAAAAACTGTTTTTT
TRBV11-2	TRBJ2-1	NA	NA	CASSSPYNEQFF	TGTGCCAGCAGCTCCCCCTACAATGAGCAGTTCTTC
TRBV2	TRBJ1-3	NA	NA	CASSTTNGNTIYF	TGTGCCAGCAGTACGACAAATGGAAACACCATATATTTT
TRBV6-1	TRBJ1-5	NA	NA	CASSEARGPQHF	TGTGCCAGCAGTGAAGCCCGTGGGCCCCAGCATTTT
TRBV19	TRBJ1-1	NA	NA	CASSPIWGNTEAFF	TGTGCCAGTAGCCCCATTTGGGGGAACACTGAAGCTTTCTTT
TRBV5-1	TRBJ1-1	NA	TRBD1	CASSWTGTGNTEAFF	TGCGCCAGCAGTTGGACCGGGACAGGGAACACTGAAGCTTTCTTT
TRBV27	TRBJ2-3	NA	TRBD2	CAVGDSGGARDTQYF	TGTGCCGTAGGGGATAGCGGGGGGGCTAGAGATACGCAGTATTTT
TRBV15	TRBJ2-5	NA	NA	CATSRRRGSGETQYF	TGTGCCACCAGCCGTAGGAGAGGGTCCGGAGAGACCCAGTACTTC
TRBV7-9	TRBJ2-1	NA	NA	CASSFGSEYNEQFF	TGTGCCAGCAGCTTTGGATCGGAATACAATGAGCAGTTCTTC
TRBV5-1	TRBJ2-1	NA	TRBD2	CASSSGLAGFHEQFF	TGCGCCAGCAGCTCTGGACTAGCGGGGTTCCATGAGCAGTTCTTC
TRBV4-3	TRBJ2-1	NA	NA	CASSQETRQEQFF	TGCGCCAGCAGCCAAGAAACGCGGCAGGAGCAGTTCTTC
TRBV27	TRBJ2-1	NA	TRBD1	CASRQTGGFLNEQFF	TGTGCCAGCCGCCAGACAGGGGGCTTTCTCAATGAGCAGTTCTTC
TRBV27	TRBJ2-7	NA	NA	CASPLAKPYEQYF	TGTGCCAGTCCCCTTGCCAAGCCCTACGAGCAGTACTTC
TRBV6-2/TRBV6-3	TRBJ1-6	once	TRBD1	CASSYSRDSTSPLHF	TGTGCCAGCAGTTACTCCCGGGACAGTACTTCACCCCTCCACTTT
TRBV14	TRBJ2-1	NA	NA	CTSSRDSFSSYNEQFF	TGTACCAGCAGCCGAGATTCGTTTAGCTCCTACAATGAGCAGTTCTTC
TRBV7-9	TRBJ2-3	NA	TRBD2	CASSFLGGGSTDTQYF	TGTGCCAGCAGCTTTCTCGGCGGGGGGAGCACAGATACGCAGTATTTT
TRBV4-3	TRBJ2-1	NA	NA	CASSQEEGHEQFF	TGCGCCAGCAGCCAAGAGGAAGGCCATGAGCAGTTCTTC
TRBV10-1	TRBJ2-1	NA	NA	CASSRGGDYNEQFF	TGCGCCAGCAGTCGAGGGGGAGATTACAATGAGCAGTTCTTC
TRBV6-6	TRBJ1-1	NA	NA	CASTKPGANTEAFF	TGTGCCAGCACCAAGCCCGGGGCGAACACTGAAGCTTTCTTT
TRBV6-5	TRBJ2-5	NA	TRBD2	CASSYAGLALETQYF	TGTGCCAGCAGTTACGCGGGACTAGCGTTGGAGACCCAGTACTTC
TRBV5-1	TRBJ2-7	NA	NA	CASSSGTRTYEQYF	TGCGCCAGCAGCTCCGGGACAAGAACCTACGAGCAGTACTTC
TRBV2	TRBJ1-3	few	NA	CALRRDPQNTIYF	TGTGCCCTCAGACGGGACCCACAGAACACCATATATTTT
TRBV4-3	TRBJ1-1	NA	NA	CASSQDWQPYEAFF	TGCGCCAGCAGCCAAGATTGGCAGCCCTATGAAGCTTTCTTT
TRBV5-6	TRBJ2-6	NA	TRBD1	CASSLGWGQSVSGANVLTF	TGTGCCAGCAGCTTAGGGTGGGGACAGTCCGTCTCTGGGGCCAACGTCCTGACTTTC
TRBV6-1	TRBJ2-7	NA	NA	CASSERKGGEDYEQYF	TGTGCCAGCAGTGAAAGGAAAGGCGGGGAAGATTACGAGCAGTACTTC
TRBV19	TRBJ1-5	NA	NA	CASRRANQPQHF	TGTGCCAGCCGCAGGGCCAATCAGCCCCAGCATTTT
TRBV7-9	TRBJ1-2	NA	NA	CASSLEPDYGYTF	TGTGCCAGCAGCTTAGAGCCCGACTATGGCTACACCTTC
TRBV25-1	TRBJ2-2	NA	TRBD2	CASRGANGLADNTGELFF	TGTGCCAGCAGGGGTGCTAATGGACTAGCGGATAACACCGGGGAGCTGTTTTTT
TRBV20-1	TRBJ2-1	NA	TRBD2	CSASVAGVLDEQFF	TGCAGTGCTAGTGTGGCGGGGGTTTTAGATGAGCAGTTCTTC
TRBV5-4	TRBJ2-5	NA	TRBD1	CASSVSRGQQETQYF	TGTGCCAGCAGCGTGAGCAGGGGACAGCAAGAGACCCAGTACTTC
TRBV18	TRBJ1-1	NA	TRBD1	CASSPDRGQFAFF	TGTGCCAGCTCCCCGGACAGGGGGCAATTCGCTTTCTTT
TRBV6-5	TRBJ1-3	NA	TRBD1	CASTKTGFSGNTIYF	TGTGCCAGCACAAAGACAGGGTTCTCTGGAAACACCATATATTTT
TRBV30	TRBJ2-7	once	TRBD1	CAWSKGASYEQYF	TGTGCCTGGAGTAAGGGGGCCAGCTACGAGCAGTACTTC
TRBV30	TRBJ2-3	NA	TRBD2	CAGGEGDTQYF	TGTGCTGGGGGGGAGGGAGATACGCAGTATTTT
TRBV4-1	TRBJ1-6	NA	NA	CASSQPTRANSPLHF	TGCGCCAGCAGCCAACCGACCCGGGCCAATTCACCCCTCCACTTT
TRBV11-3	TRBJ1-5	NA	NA	CASSLVGRRVKSNQPQHF	TGTGCCAGCAGCTTAGTTGGCAGAAGGGTAAAGAGCAATCAGCCCCAGCATTTT
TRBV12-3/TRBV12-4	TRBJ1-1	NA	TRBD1	CASTGTANTEAFF	TGTGCCAGCACCGGGACAGCGAACACTGAAGCTTTCTTT
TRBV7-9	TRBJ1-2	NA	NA	CASSHGQSFGYTF	TGTGCCAGCAGCCACGGACAGTCCTTCGGCTACACCTTC
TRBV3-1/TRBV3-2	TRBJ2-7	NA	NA	CASSQETQSYEQYF	TGTGCCAGCAGCCAAGAGACACAGTCCTACGAGCAGTACTTC
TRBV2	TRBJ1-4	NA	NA	CASSEDSPYGKEKLFF	TGTGCCAGCAGTGAGGACAGTCCTTACGGGAAGGAAAAACTGTTTTTT
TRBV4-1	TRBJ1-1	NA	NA	CASSLTPLTEAFF	TGCGCCAGCAGCCTAACGCCCTTAACTGAAGCTTTCTTT
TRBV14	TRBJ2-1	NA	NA	CASSRADGGEQFF	TGTGCCAGCAGCCGGGCAGACGGAGGTGAGCAGTTCTTC
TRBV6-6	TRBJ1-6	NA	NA	CASSYFPLNSPLHF	TGTGCCAGCAGTTACTTTCCCCTTAATTCACCCCTCCACTTT
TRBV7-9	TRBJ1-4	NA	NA	CASSSSLQGGGEKLFF	TGTGCCAGCAGCTCTAGTCTTCAGGGAGGGGGTGAAAAACTGTTTTTT
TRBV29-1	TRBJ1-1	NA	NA	CSAGGKNTEAFF	TGCAGCGCTGGTGGGAAGAACACTGAAGCTTTCTTT
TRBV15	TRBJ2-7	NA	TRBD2	CATSSGLAASSYEQYF	TGTGCCACCAGCTCCGGACTAGCGGCGAGCTCCTACGAGCAGTACTTC
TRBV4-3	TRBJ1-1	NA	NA	CASSQDVAGAYTEAFF	TGCGCCAGCAGCCAAGATGTCGCAGGGGCGTACACTGAAGCTTTCTTT
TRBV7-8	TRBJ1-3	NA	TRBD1	CASSSRTGKGKSIYF	TGTGCCAGCAGCTCAAGGACAGGGAAGGGAAAGTCCATATATTTT
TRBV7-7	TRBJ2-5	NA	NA	CASSNAGETQYF	TGTGCTAGCAGCAACGCGGGGGAGACCCAGTACTTC
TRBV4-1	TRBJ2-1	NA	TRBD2	CASSSIAGPYNEQFF	TGCGCCAGCAGCTCTATAGCGGGGCCATACAATGAGCAGTTCTTC
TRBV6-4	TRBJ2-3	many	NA	CASSDSRAGADTQYF	TGTGCCAGCAGTGACTCGAGGGCAGGGGCAGATACGCAGTATTTT
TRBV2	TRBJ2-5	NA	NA	CASSEDQVSGMETQYF	TGTGCCAGCAGTGAAGATCAGGTATCGGGGATGGAGACCCAGTACTTC
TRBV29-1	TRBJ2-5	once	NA	CSVEEGKETQYF	TGCAGCGTTGAAGAGGGGAAAGAGACCCAGTACTTC
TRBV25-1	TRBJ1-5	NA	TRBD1	CASSEPRTDRESNQPQHF	TGTGCCAGCAGTGAACCAAGAACCGACAGGGAGAGCAATCAGCCCCAGCATTTT
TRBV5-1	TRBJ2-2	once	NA	CASSLAQRHTGELFF	TGCGCCAGCAGCTTGGCCCAGCGGCACACCGGGGAGCTGTTTTTT
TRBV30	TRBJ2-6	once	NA	CAWSVRWETGANVLTF	TGTGCCTGGAGTGTACGTTGGGAAACTGGGGCCAACGTCCTGACTTTC
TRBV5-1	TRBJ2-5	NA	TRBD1	CASSYNRGSGETQYF	TGCGCCAGCAGCTATAACAGGGGGTCAGGGGAGACCCAGTACTTC
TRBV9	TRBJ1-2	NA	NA	CASSVGSWTYGYTF	TGTGCCAGCAGCGTCGGTAGTTGGACCTATGGCTACACCTTC
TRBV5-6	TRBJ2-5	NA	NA	CASSFLASGGETQYF	TGTGCCAGCAGCTTCTTGGCTTCCGGAGGGGAGACCCAGTACTTC